These 26 T cell receptor beta chains share one sample of origin, sequenced in a study of blood T cells in healthy people across ages. The second PCR ran about 6 to 11 cycles with a sample-barcoded 5' primer and J-beta primers. TCRdb recomputed calls from the 5' RACE reads with MiXCR, one row per CDR3 protein. The profile shows around 800,000 distinct CDR3 sequences, about 26% of them singletons. This sample was shared with a second study, whose subject was T cells of mothers and their children.

The sequenced sample was blood. The receptors were gathered from a boy aged 5-17 years in good health.

The chain employs TRBV5-1 and TRBJ2-3; D perhaps matches TRBD1 (5 bases). The V end lost 1 base, the J end lost 0 bases, and 9 bases lay between the germline ends. There are 15 residues in the CDR3. Germline V gene data show CDR1 as SGHRS and CDR2 as YFSETQ. This CDR3 is CASSLRQGSTDTQYF. For the CDR3, the DNA is TGCGCCAGCAGCTTGAGGCAGGGCAGCACAGATACGCAGTATTTT.

The rearrangement joins TRBV10-3 to TRBJ2-5; maybe TRBD1 (7 bases). CDR3 length: 14 amino acids. CDR1 and CDR2 from the germline V gene are ENHRY and SYGVKD. V lost 3 bases, J lost 2 bases, and 10 bases lay in between. The CDR3 reads CAISDAGQQETQYF. The CDR3, as DNA: TGTGCCATCAGTGACGCGGGACAGCAAGAGACCCAGTACTTC.

A single count supports this clonotype. This sequence joins TRBV20-1 and TRBJ2-1; D unclear. V shed 4 bases and J shed 4 bases, with 14 bases lying between them. Per the germline V gene, CDR1 is DFQATT and CDR2 is SNEGSKA (reference sequence). The CDR3 is 14 amino acids. The CDR3 sequence: CSAKVPGLYNEQFF. The DNA of the CDR3 is TGCAGTGCTAAGGTCCCGGGTCTGTACAATGAGCAGTTCTTC.

The chain recombines TRBV6-5 with TRBJ1-5; D may be TRBD1 (5 bases). Germline V gene lookup returns CDR1 MNHEY and CDR2 SVGAGI. V was cut by 7 bases and J by 3 bases, with 22 bases left in between. CDR3 length: 17 amino acids. CDR3 loop: CASILPGDRTYNQPQHF. For the CDR3, the DNA is TGTGCCAGCATCCTCCCCGGTGACAGAACTTACAATCAGCCCCAGCATTTT.

This rearrangement joins TRBV5-5 to TRBJ2-5; D not certain. This CDR3 has 12 amino acids. Germline loops: CDR1 SGHKS, CDR2 YYEKEE (reference sequence). V was cut by 5 bases and J by 2 bases, with 7 bases left in between. In nucleotides, the CDR3 is TGTGCCAGCAGACAAAATCAAGAGACCCAGTACTTC. Protein: CASRQNQETQYF.

This clonotype has a handful of counts. The genes are TRBV3-1 and TRBJ2-5; 12 bases fit TRBD2. There are 16 residues in the CDR3. CDR1 LGHDT and CDR2 YNNKEL come from the germline V gene (reference sequence). Trimming took 5 bases from V and 2 from J; bases not matched to a gene: 6. In DNA form, the CDR3 reads TGTGCCAGCAGCTCTCGGACTAGCGGGATACAAGAGACCCAGTACTTC. This codes for CASSSRTSGIQETQYF.

This rearrangement joins TRBV9 to TRBJ2-5; the match to TRBD1 covers 7 bases. V was pared by 2 bases and J by 4 bases, with 11 bases of the junction left unmatched. Germline CDR1 is SGDLS and CDR2 is YYNGEE. This CDR3 comprises 16 residues. For the CDR3, the DNA is TGTGCCAGCAGCGTGCTTCGGGACAGCTGGGGAGAGACCCAGTACTTC. Encoded protein: CASSVLRDSWGETQYF.

V and J are TRBV7-9 and TRBJ1-5; 11 bases agree with TRBD1. Unmatched junction bases numbered 3, after V lost 5 bases and J lost 6 bases. The CDR3 sequence is 14 residues long. CDR1 SEHNR and CDR2 FQNEAQ come from the germline V gene (reference sequence). The CDR3 DNA reads as TGTGCCAGCAGCCGGACAGGGGGCGGTCAGCCCCAGCATTTT. Translated: CASSRTGGGQPQHF.

The rearrangement joins TRBV4-2 to TRBJ1-5; 7 positions agree with TRBD1. CDR1 is LGHNA and CDR2 is YNFKEQ in the germline V gene. Trimming removed 1 base from V and 0 bases from J; junction bases left unmatched: 3. The CDR3 is 16 residues long. The CDR3 sequence: CASSQAGTASNQPQHF. As DNA, the CDR3 is TGTGCCAGCAGCCAAGCCGGGACAGCTAGCAATCAGCCCCAGCATTTT.

This clonotype has more than one count but fewer than ten. The genes are TRBV12-3 or TRBV12-4 and TRBJ2-4, with 7 bases identical to TRBD2. The CDR3 spans 15 residues. V lost 2 bases and J lost 4; bases outside the gene matches: 5. The chain's CDR3 is CASSLFGGGKNIQYF. CDR3 DNA: TGTGCCAGCAGTTTATTTGGCGGGGGAAAAAACATTCAGTACTTC.

The V call is TRBV15, the J call TRBJ2-3; D gene uncertain. Germline lookup yields CDR1 LNHNV and CDR2 YYDKDF (reference sequence). V lost 0 bases to trimming and J lost 4 bases, with 11 bases between them. This CDR3 has 15 amino acids. CDR3 sequence reads: CATSRDREGADTQYF. CDR3 DNA sequence: TGTGCCACCAGCAGAGATCGAGAAGGCGCAGATACGCAGTATTTT.

In its sample, this clonotype was seen a few times. The chain recombines TRBV12-3 or TRBV12-4 with TRBJ2-5; D may be TRBD2 (6 bases). The CDR3 extends over 14 amino acids. The germline V and J ends were trimmed by 3 bases and 3 bases, with 11 bases remaining between them. The CDR3 is CASSLPGVEETQYF. CDR3 in DNA: TGTGCCAGCAGTTTGCCGGGAGTTGAAGAGACCCAGTACTTC.

V usage is TRBV7-2 and J usage is TRBJ1-5; 7 nucleotides match TRBD1. The CDR3 runs to 19 residues. Germline trimming cut 4 bases from V and 2 bases from J; bases unmatched to any gene: 17. Germline lookup yields CDR1 SGHTA and CDR2 FQGNSA. The CDR3 DNA reads as TGTGCCAGCAGCTCAACACAGGGGACCTTGCTACGAGGCAATCAGCCCCAGCATTTT. Amino acid sequence: CASSSTQGTLLRGNQPQHF.

This clonotype has more than one count but fewer than ten. This chain uses TRBV18 with TRBJ2-7; D perhaps matches TRBD1 (6 bases). The ends were cut back, 3 bases at V and 2 bases at J, with 17 bases in the middle. Germline V gene lookup returns CDR1 KGHSH and CDR2 LQKENI. This CDR3 spans 16 amino acids. The CDR3 DNA reads TGTGCCAGCTCACCGGTGCAGGGGCATTCGCCCTACGAGCAGTACTTC. This encodes CASSPVQGHSPYEQYF.

This chain links TRBV5-1 with TRBJ1-1, with D possibly being TRBD1 (5 bases). The CDR3 is 14 amino acids. V shed 4 bases and J shed 5 bases, with 15 bases lying between them. Germline CDR1 and CDR2: SGHRS and YFSETQ. The CDR3 loop is CASSPDGWGTEAFF. CDR3 bases: TGCGCCAGCAGCCCGGACGGATGGGGGACTGAAGCTTTCTTT.

This clonotype has only a few counts. The gene calls are TRBV2 and TRBJ1-4; D call uncertain. Germline V gene sequence: CDR1 SNHLY, CDR2 FYNNEI. This CDR3 contains 14 residues. Between the trimmed V and J ends, which lost 3 bases and 8 bases, there was a span of 13 bases. The CDR3 DNA sequence: TGTGCCAGCAGTGAGGCAAATACTGTGGAAAAACTGTTTTTT. As protein: CASSEANTVEKLFF.

The chain couples TRBV12-3 or TRBV12-4 to TRBJ2-3, with 8 nucleotides matching TRBD2. J gave up 5 bases and V 7 bases, and 11 bases lay outside the gene matches. This CDR3 is built from 15 residues. This chain's CDR3 is CASTPGGGQGDTQYF. CDR3 in DNA: TGTGCCAGCACCCCCGGGGGGGGGCAGGGAGATACGCAGTATTTT.

In its sample, this clonotype was seen a few times. V usage is TRBV15 and J usage is TRBJ2-7; 9 nucleotides agree with TRBD1. Germline V gene lookup returns CDR1 LNHNV and CDR2 YYDKDF (reference sequence). The CDR3 runs 15 residues. V was clipped by 0 bases and J by 6 bases; unmatched bases: 6. Written as DNA, the CDR3 is TGTGCCACCAGCAGAGAATACAACAGGGGGCCCGAGCAGTACTTC. Its protein product is CATSREYNRGPEQYF. The whole variable domain, filled in from reference TRBV15 and TRBJ2-7, reads DAMVIQNPRYQVTQFGKPVTLSCSQTLNHNVMYWYQQKSSQAPKLLFHYYDKDFNNEADTPDNFQSRRPNTSFCFLDIRSPGLGDTAMYLCATSREYNRGPEQYFGPGTRLTVT.

This sequence joins TRBV29-1 and TRBJ2-5; no reliable D call. Germline V gene lookup returns CDR1 SQVTM and CDR2 ANQGSEA. This CDR3 has 15 amino acids. Deletions cut 1 base from V and 1 base from J, with 13 bases between. CDR3 residues: CSVEGLQQVQETQYF. CDR3 nucleotides: TGCAGCGTTGAAGGTCTGCAGCAAGTCCAAGAGACCCAGTACTTC.

This clonotype has only a few counts. CDR3 DNA: TGTGCCAGCAGCTGGACAGGCACATATGGCTACACCTTC. Its translation is CASSWTGTYGYTF. The gene calls are TRBV25-1 and TRBJ1-2, with TRBD1 identical over 7 bases. In germline, CDR1 is MGHDK, CDR2 SYGVNS. The CDR3 is made up of 13 amino acids. V was clipped by 6 bases and J by 5 bases; unmatched bases: 6.

The sample holds a few counts of this clonotype. This chain uses TRBV6-5 with TRBJ1-1, with D tentatively TRBD1 (6 bases). The V gene lost 2 bases and the J gene lost 0 bases, with 16 bases spanning the gap. This CDR3 has 17 amino acids. The germline V gene encodes CDR1 MNHEY and CDR2 SVGAGI. DNA of the CDR3: TGTGCCAGCAGTTACAGTACAGGGTTGGGAATGAACACTGAAGCTTTCTTT. Translated, it gives CASSYSTGLGMNTEAFF.

The V gene is TRBV10-3, the J gene TRBJ2-7; 10 bases match TRBD1. J gave up 5 bases and V 10 bases, and 5 bases lay outside the gene matches. The length of the CDR3 is 12 residues. Germline lookup yields CDR1 ENHRY and CDR2 SYGVKD. The CDR3 protein is CATGQGLHEQYF. Here the CDR3 DNA reads TGTGCCACGGGACAGGGGCTCCACGAGCAGTACTTC.

The V gene is TRBV30, the J gene TRBJ2-5; perhaps TRBD2 as D (6 bases). Trimming left V 2 bases short and J 11 bases short, with 12 bases between. The length of the CDR3 is 11 residues. CDR1 is GTSNPN and CDR2 is SVGIG in the germline V gene (reference sequence). The CDR3 sequence: CAWSSRREQYF. CDR3 nucleotide sequence: TGTGCCTGGAGTTCCCGCCGGGAGCAGTACTTC.

The table lists this clonotype with a few counts. This chain connects TRBV30 to TRBJ2-5, with D possibly TRBD1 on 5 matching bases. V dropped 2 bases and J dropped 4 bases, with 17 bases sitting between them. The germline V gene has CDR1 GTSNPN and CDR2 SVGIG (reference sequence). There are 15 residues in the CDR3. The chain's CDR3 is CAWSTPVVGPETQYF. The CDR3 coding sequence is TGTGCCTGGAGTACACCTGTGGTGGGGCCAGAGACCCAGTACTTC.

This chain uses TRBV29-1 with TRBJ2-2, with TRBD1 as a possible D gene (6 bases). V was cut by 4 bases and J by 2 bases, with 11 bases left in between. CDR1 is SQVTM and CDR2 is ANQGSEA in the germline V gene. The CDR3 totals 14 residues. The CDR3: CSVGRGVNTGELFF. Here the CDR3 DNA reads TGCAGCGTTGGCAGGGGAGTCAACACCGGGGAGCTGTTTTTT.

The chain is built from TRBV2 and TRBJ2-2, with 9 nucleotides matching TRBD1. The junction had 14 bases not matched to a gene; V was cut back by 7 bases and J by 5 bases. The CDR3 spans 17 residues. Germline lookup yields CDR1 SNHLY and CDR2 FYNNEI. Written as DNA, the CDR3 is TGTGCCAGCAACACAGGGGGCAGGTTGTTTGGTACCGGGGAGCTGTTTTTT. Translating gives CASNTGGRLFGTGELFF.